The sample holds many counts of the clone carrying this TCR beta chain. Antigen unknown. Subjects aged 18 to 65 presented with newly diagnosed hyperthyroidism of less than 2 months' duration. Clinical symptoms, serum thyroxine and TRAb, thyroid ultrasound and orbital computed tomography were used for the diagnoses. This record comes from a study of T cells in Graves' hyperthyroidism and ophthalmopathy. Study findings and constraints: Before onset, by a median of approximately 5.9 months, the model predicted ophthalmopathy.

The CDR3 extends over 15 amino acids. Germline V CDR1 and CDR2: SNHLY, FYNNEI. V lost 3 bases, J lost 1 base, and 12 bases lay in between. Using RNA transcripts as the source, TCR beta CDR3 regions were amplified. RT-PCR in the first round (using the HTBI primer set) targeted the TCR CDR3. MiXCR, run by TCRdb on the multiplex PCR reads, gives a single entry per CDR3 protein. In the table there are fewer than 450,000 distinct CDR3 sequences, approximately 17% of which are singletons. The source of this sequence is a woman aged 30 to 39 with Graves' hyperthyroidism that later progressed to Graves' ophthalmopathy. Sequencing was performed on blood. This chain uses TRBV2 with TRBJ1-2, with a possible D match to TRBD1 (5 bases). The CDR3 here is CASSDQGFVNYGYTF. CDR3 bases: TGTGCCAGCAGTGACCAGGGTTTTGTTAACTATGGCTACACCTTC.